The sequence of this T cell receptor (beta chain) was determined in a study of blood T cell repertoires in COVID-19. Study summary: Samples representing acute and convalescent COVID-19 were sourced from the United States, Italy and Spain. Sources were T cells, B-cell-depleted T cells, or PBMCs; the material itself was cDNA or gDNA.

The J segment lost 4 bases and the V segment lost 6 bases, leaving 10 bases of the junction unmatched. CDR3 size: 15 residues. Germline values: CDR1 MDHEN, CDR2 SYDVKM. Original processing notes: Scientists estimated how many nucleated cells there were by amplifying reference gene primers. Sequencing was performed with immunoSEQ multiplex PCR; in TCRdb, only in-frame clones are kept and a portion is missing. V and J calls plus clone size are reproduced from that table; the DNA served to infer D and trimming. Of about 310,000 clones in the sample, around 90% were seen once. Enrolled during active infection, Seattle patients were then followed longitudinally.

The gene calls are TRBV28 and TRBJ2-7; 9 bases agree with TRBD1. Sequenced material: peripheral blood. The sequence was obtained from a woman aged 40 to 50 with COVID-19, enrolled during active disease. In DNA form, the CDR3 reads TGTGCCAGCAGCCGAATCGACAGGGGGAGTTACGAGCAGTACTTC. The encoded protein is CASSRIDRGSYEQYF. Full variable domain (remainder filled in from reference TRBV28 and TRBJ2-7): DVKVTQSSRYLVKRTGEKVFLECVQDMDHENMFWYRQDPGLGLRLIYFSYDVKMKEKGDIPEGYSVSREKKERFSLILESASTNQTSMYLCASSRIDRGSYEQYFGPGTRLTVT.